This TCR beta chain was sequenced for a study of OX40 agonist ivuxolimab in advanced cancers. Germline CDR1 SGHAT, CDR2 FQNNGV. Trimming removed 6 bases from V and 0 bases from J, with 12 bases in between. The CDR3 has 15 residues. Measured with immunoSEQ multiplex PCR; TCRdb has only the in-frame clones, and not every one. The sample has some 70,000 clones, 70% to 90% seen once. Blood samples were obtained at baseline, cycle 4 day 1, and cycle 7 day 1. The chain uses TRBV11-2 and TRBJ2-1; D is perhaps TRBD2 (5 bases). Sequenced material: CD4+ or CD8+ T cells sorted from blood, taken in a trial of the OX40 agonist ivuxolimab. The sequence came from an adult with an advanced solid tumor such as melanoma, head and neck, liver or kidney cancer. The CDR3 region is CASSRSSTSYNEQFF. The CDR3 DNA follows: TGTGCCAGCAGTCGGTCTAGCACCTCCTACAATGAGCAGTTCTTC.